One sample yielded the 18 T cell receptor beta chains listed below, sequenced in a study of Ad26.COV2.S vaccination and SARS-CoV-2 variants. The sample's treatment: 19 received Ad26.COV2.S at low or high dose, single or two shots; about 5 received placebo; per-sample allocation not given. Repertoires come from day 63 after the first vaccine or placebo injection. Assay used: immunoSEQ multiplex PCR; TCRdb lists only in-frame clones, some missing. Here the sample spans about 320,000 clones, around 90% being singletons. Here the sequenced sample was peripheral blood, taken in a trial of Ad26.COV2.S vaccine versus placebo. These receptors came from a person aged 18-60 years who received the Ad26.COV2.S COVID-19 vaccine or a placebo.

The chain recombines TRBV19 with TRBJ1-2; D is unresolved. CDR3 length: 17 amino acids. Trimming left V 3 bases short and J 8 bases short, with 25 bases between. CDR1 LNHDA and CDR2 SQIVND come from the germline V gene (reference sequence). CDR3 sequence reads: CASSIKSAAKREVGYTF. In nucleotides, the CDR3 is TGTGCCAGTAGTATTAAATCCGCCGCGAAAAGGGAGGTCGGCTACACCTTC.

The rearrangement joins TRBV6-4 to TRBJ2-2, with no clear D. The V end lost 5 bases, the J end lost 2 bases, and 18 bases lay between the germline ends. The CDR3 totals 17 residues. Germline V gene lookup returns CDR1 MRHNA and CDR2 SNTAGT. CDR3 residues: CASSTTHLGSNTGELFF. The DNA of the CDR3 is TGTGCCAGCAGTACAACCCACTTGGGGTCCAACACCGGGGAGCTGTTTTTT.

The chain joins TRBV5-1 to TRBJ1-1, with no clear D. The V end was cut by 4 bases, the J end by 4 bases, with 8 bases between. Germline V gives CDR1 SGHRS, CDR2 YFSETQ. The CDR3 runs 12 residues. CDR3 in amino acids: CASSGVGTEAFF. CDR3 DNA sequence: TGCGCCAGCAGCGGGGTGGGCACTGAAGCTTTCTTT.

The chain is built from TRBV7-2 and TRBJ1-1, with D tentatively TRBD1 (6 bases). The length of the CDR3 is 18 residues. The germline gives CDR1 SGHTA, CDR2 FQGNSA. V lost 5 bases to trimming and J lost 0 bases, with 22 bases between them. CDR3 in amino acids: CASSPDRRGTQMNTEAFF. In nucleotides, the CDR3 is TGTGCCAGCAGCCCTGACCGCCGCGGGACACAGATGAACACTGAAGCTTTCTTT. Variable domain in full (rest from reference TRBV7-2 and TRBJ1-1): GAGVSQSPSNKVTEKGKDVELRCDPISGHTALYWYRQSLGQGLEFLIYFQGNSAPDKSGLPSDRFSAERTGGSVSTLTIQRTQQEDSAVYLCASSPDRRGTQMNTEAFFGQGTRLTVV.

This rearrangement joins TRBV30 to TRBJ2-1, with TRBD2 identical over 11 bases. CDR3 size: 17 residues. The germline V gene has CDR1 GTSNPN and CDR2 SVGIG (reference sequence). Germline trimming cut 3 bases from V and 4 bases from J; bases unmatched to any gene: 11. This CDR3 reads CAWRSGWTSGFYNEQFF. For the CDR3, the DNA is TGTGCCTGGAGGAGTGGGTGGACTAGCGGGTTTTACAATGAGCAGTTCTTC.

The genes are TRBV18 and TRBJ1-4; the match to TRBD1 covers 8 bases. This CDR3 contains 15 residues. The J segment lost 2 bases and the V segment lost 3 bases, leaving 2 bases of the junction unmatched. Germline V CDR1 and CDR2: KGHSH, LQKENI. The CDR3 protein is CASSPRQGTNEKLFF. The CDR3 DNA is TGTGCCAGCTCACCTCGACAGGGGACTAATGAAAAACTGTTTTTT.

The chain is built from TRBV29-1 and TRBJ2-1, with TRBD2 matching over 11 bases. Germline V gene sequence: CDR1 SQVTM, CDR2 ANQGSEA. The V segment lost 7 bases and the J segment 6 bases; nucleotides outside the gene matches: 11. The CDR3 spans 15 residues. As DNA, the CDR3 is TGCAGCGACTACGACTATAGCGGGGGGGCCAATGAGCAGTTCTTC. Translation gives CSDYDYSGGANEQFF.

On this clone itself: Other DNA sequences in this sample translate to the same CDR3. The V and J genes are TRBV19 and TRBJ1-1, with D tentatively TRBD1 (6 bases). Trimming cost V 0 bases and J 4 bases, with 6 bases left between them. The germline V gene encodes CDR1 LNHDA and CDR2 SQIVND (reference sequence). The CDR3 loop spans 13 amino acids. The CDR3 is CASSIDRGTEAFF. The CDR3 DNA is TGTGCCAGTAGTATAGACAGGGGCACTGAAGCTTTCTTT. Together with reference TRBV19 and TRBJ1-1, the CDR3 gives the full variable domain: DGGITQSPKYLFRKEGQNVTLSCEQNLNHDAMYWYRQDPGQGLRLIYYSQIVNDFQKGDIAEGYSVSREKKESFPLTVTSAQKNPTAFYLCASSIDRGTEAFFGQGTRLTVV.

The J gene is TRBJ2-5, the V gene TRBV5-1, with D possibly matching TRBD1 (5 bases). CDR3 size: 13 residues. The ends were cut back, 1 base at V and 3 bases at J, with 7 bases in the middle. Germline V gene lookup returns CDR1 SGHRS and CDR2 YFSETQ. The CDR3 region is CASSLSGKETQYF. The CDR3 DNA reads as TGCGCCAGCAGCTTGTCAGGGAAAGAGACCCAGTACTTC.

The chain combines TRBV19 with TRBJ2-3, with 10 bases that match TRBD2. The germline V gene has CDR1 LNHDA and CDR2 SQIVND (reference sequence). After removal of 2 bases from V and 6 bases from J, the junction contained 8 bases not matched to a gene. The length of the CDR3 is 16 residues. CDR3 nucleotides: TGTGCCAGTAGTATAAGCGGGAGGGCCTTACAGGATACGCAGTATTTT. The encoded protein is CASSISGRALQDTQYF.

The chain combines TRBV6-6 with TRBJ1-5; D might be TRBD1 (5 bases). The CDR3 extends over 14 amino acids. CDR1 and CDR2 (germline): MNHNY, SVGAGI (reference sequence). The germline V and J ends were trimmed by 2 bases and 3 bases, with 8 bases remaining between them. This CDR3 reads CASSYGGDNQPQHF. The CDR3 nucleotides read TGTGCCAGCAGTTACGGGGGGGACAATCAGCCCCAGCATTTT.

A remark on this clone: At one end, the junction sequence differs from germline, possibly due to a read error. The CDR3 region is CASSQQGTGELFF. CDR3 nucleotides: TGTGCCAGCAGCCAGCAGGGAACCGGGGAACTGTTTTTT. V usage is TRBV11-2 and J usage is TRBJ2-2, with D perhaps given as TRBD1 or TRBD2 (5 bases each). Germline CDR1 SGHAT, CDR2 FQNNGV. The CDR3 sequence is 13 residues long.

The V gene is TRBV6-5, the J gene TRBJ1-6, with D possibly matching TRBD1 (5 bases). The CDR3 totals 15 residues. Between the trimmed V and J ends, which lost 6 bases and 4 bases, there was a span of 13 bases. Looked up from germline, CDR1 is MNHEY and CDR2 is SVGAGI. The CDR3 is CASSPGGIYNSPLHF. The CDR3 DNA follows: TGTGCCAGCAGCCCGGGGGGTATATATAATTCACCCCTCCACTTT.

This chain uses TRBV21-1 with TRBJ2-5. TRBV21-1 has pseudogene status. CDR3 size: 12 residues. This CDR3 is CASSIFWETQYF. In DNA form, the CDR3 reads TGTGCCAGCAGCATATTTTGGGAGACCCAGTACTTC.

This chain joins TRBV24-1 and TRBJ2-1, with 9 bases lining up with TRBD1. The CDR3 loop spans 15 amino acids. V lost 10 bases and J lost 8; bases outside the gene matches: 14. Germline V CDR1 and CDR2: KGHDR, SFDVKD. The chain's CDR3 is CATSGPGTGKDEQFF. The CDR3 DNA follows: TGTGCCACTTCCGGTCCCGGGACAGGGAAGGATGAGCAGTTCTTC.

This chain uses TRBV5-1 with TRBJ2-7, with 8 bases lining up with TRBD1. Germline CDR1 and CDR2: SGHRS and YFSETQ. The CDR3 totals 15 residues. With 4 bases clipped from V and 2 bases from J, the junction kept 8 bases outside the gene matches. The CDR3 reads CASSPQTGAAYEQYF. The CDR3 DNA sequence: TGCGCCAGCAGCCCCCAGACAGGGGCGGCCTACGAGCAGTACTTC.

The chain carries TRBV4-2 and TRBJ1-6, with 8 nucleotides matching TRBD1. With V trimmed by 4 bases and J by 6 bases, 14 bases remained unmatched. CDR3 size: 18 residues. From germline, CDR1 is LGHNA and CDR2 YNFKEQ. Here the CDR3 reads CASSPQALRTGSNSPLHF. The CDR3 nucleotides read TGTGCCAGCAGCCCCCAGGCCCTTAGGACAGGGTCTAATTCACCCCTCCACTTT.

J is TRBJ2-7 and V is TRBV6-6; 9 bases are a match to TRBD1. Germline-derived CDR1 and CDR2 are MNHNY and SVGAGI (reference sequence). The V segment lost 6 bases and the J segment 1 base; nucleotides outside the gene matches: 7. This CDR3 is 15 amino acids long. This chain's CDR3 is CASRTGTGRSYEQYV. As DNA, the CDR3 is TGTGCCAGCAGAACAGGGACAGGGAGATCCTACGAGCAGTACGTC.